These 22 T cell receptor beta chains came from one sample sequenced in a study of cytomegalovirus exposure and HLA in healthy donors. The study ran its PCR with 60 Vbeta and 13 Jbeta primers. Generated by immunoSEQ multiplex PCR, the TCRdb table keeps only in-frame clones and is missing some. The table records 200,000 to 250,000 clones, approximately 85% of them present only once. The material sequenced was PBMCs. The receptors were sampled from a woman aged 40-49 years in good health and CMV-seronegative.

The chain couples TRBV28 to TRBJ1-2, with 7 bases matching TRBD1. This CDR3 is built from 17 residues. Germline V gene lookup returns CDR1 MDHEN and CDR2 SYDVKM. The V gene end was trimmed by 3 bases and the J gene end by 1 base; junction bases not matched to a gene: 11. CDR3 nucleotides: TGTGCCAGCAGTTTCGGGACAGCCGAATCTTTTAACTATGGCTACACCTTC. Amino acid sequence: CASSFGTAESFNYGYTF.

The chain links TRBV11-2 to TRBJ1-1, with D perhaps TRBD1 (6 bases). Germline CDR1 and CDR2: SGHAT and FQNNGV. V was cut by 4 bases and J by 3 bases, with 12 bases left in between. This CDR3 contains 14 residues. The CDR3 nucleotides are TGTGCCAGCAGCTCCTTAGGGGGGGACACTGAAGCTTTCTTT. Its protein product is CASSSLGGDTEAFF.

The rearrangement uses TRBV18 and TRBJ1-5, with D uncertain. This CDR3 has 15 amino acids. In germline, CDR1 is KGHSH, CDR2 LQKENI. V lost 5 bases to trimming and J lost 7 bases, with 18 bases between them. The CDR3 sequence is CASSFEVQARQPQHF. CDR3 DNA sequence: TGTGCCAGCTCATTTGAAGTCCAGGCTCGGCAGCCCCAGCATTTT. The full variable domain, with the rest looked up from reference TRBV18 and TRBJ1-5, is NAGVMQNPRHLVRRRGQEARLRCSPMKGHSHVYWYRQLPEEGLKFMVYLQKENIIDESGMPKERFSAEFPKEGPSILRIQQVVRGDSAAYFCASSFEVQARQPQHFGDGTRLSIL.

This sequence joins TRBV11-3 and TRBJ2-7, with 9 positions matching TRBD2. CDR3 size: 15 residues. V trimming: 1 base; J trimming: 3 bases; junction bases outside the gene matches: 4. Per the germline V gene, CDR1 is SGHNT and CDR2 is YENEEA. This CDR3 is CASSLGSSGVYEQYF. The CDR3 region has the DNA TGTGCCAGCAGCTTAGGTTCTAGCGGGGTCTACGAGCAGTACTTC.

The CDR3: CASGTGPRRSTDTQYF. For the CDR3, the DNA is TGTGCCAGTGGTACCGGGCCCCGGAGGAGCACAGATACGCAGTATTTT. J is TRBJ2-3 and V is TRBV19; D may be TRBD2 (5 bases). V was shortened by 8 bases and J by 0 bases, with 18 bases between the two germline ends. This CDR3 comprises 16 residues. CDR1 and CDR2 (germline): LNHDA, SQIVND (reference sequence).

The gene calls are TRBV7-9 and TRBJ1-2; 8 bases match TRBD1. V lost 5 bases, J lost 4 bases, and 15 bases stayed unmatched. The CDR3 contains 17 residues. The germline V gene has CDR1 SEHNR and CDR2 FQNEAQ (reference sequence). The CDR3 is CASSPNRGDRIFYGYTF. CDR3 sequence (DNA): TGTGCCAGCAGCCCTAATAGGGGGGACAGGATCTTCTATGGCTACACCTTC.

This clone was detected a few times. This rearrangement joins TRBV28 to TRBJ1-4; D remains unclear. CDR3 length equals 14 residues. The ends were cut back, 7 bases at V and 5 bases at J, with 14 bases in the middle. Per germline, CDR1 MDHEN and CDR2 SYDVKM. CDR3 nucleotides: TGTGCCAGCAACCCGACTAGCCCGAATGAAAAACTGTTTTTT. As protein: CASNPTSPNEKLFF.

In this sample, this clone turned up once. This CDR3 is CASSIGTGGFEQYF. Written as DNA, the CDR3 is TGTGCCAGTAGTATTGGGACAGGGGGCTTCGAGCAGTACTTC. This chain uses TRBV19 with TRBJ2-7, with 12 bases that match TRBD1. Trimming cost V 3 bases and J 6 bases; bases outside gene matches: 3. The germline V gene encodes CDR1 LNHDA and CDR2 SQIVND (reference sequence). The CDR3 runs 14 residues.

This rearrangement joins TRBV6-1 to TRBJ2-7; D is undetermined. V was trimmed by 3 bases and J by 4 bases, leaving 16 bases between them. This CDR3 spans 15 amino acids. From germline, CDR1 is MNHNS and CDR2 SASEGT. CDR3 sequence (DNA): TGTGCCAGCAGTGACAACCTCAACCGGTGGTACGAGCAGTACTTC. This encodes CASSDNLNRWYEQYF.

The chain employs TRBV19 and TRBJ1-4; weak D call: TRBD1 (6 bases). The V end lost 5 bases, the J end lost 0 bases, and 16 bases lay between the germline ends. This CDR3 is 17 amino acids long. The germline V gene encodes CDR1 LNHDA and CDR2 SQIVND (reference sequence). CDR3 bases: TGTGCCAGTAGTGTCCAGGGGCCGGTTGCAACTAATGAAAAACTGTTTTTT. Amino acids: CASSVQGPVATNEKLFF.

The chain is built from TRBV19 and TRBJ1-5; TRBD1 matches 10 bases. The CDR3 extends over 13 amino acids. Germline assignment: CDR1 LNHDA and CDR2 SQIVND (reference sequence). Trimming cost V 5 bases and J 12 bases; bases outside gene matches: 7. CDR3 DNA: TGTGCCAGTAGTCGGGGACAGGGGTACATCCAGCATTTT. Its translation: CASSRGQGYIQHF. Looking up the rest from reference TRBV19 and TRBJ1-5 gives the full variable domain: DGGITQSPKYLFRKEGQNVTLSCEQNLNHDAMYWYRQDPGQGLRLIYYSQIVNDFQKGDIAEGYSVSREKKESFPLTVTSAQKNPTAFYLCASSRGQGYIQHFGDGTRLSIL.

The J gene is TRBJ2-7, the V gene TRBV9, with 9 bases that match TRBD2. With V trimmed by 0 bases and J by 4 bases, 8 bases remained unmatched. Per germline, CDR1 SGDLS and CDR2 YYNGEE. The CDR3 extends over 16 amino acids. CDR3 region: CASSVGFSGSQYEQYF. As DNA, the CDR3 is TGTGCCAGCAGCGTAGGGTTTAGCGGGAGTCAGTACGAGCAGTACTTC. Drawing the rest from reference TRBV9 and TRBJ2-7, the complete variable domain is DSGVTQTPKHLITATGQRVTLRCSPRSGDLSVYWYQQSLDQGLQFLIQYYNGEERAKGNILERFSAQQFPDLHSELNLSSLELGDSALYFCASSVGFSGSQYEQYFGPGTRLTVT.

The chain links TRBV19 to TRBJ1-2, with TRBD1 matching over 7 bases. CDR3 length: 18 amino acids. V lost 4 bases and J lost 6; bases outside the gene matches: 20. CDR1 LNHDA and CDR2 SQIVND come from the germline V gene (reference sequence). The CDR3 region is CASSSPGTAKGRNHGYTF. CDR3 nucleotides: TGTGCCAGTAGTAGCCCCGGGACAGCGAAGGGGCGAAACCATGGCTACACCTTC.

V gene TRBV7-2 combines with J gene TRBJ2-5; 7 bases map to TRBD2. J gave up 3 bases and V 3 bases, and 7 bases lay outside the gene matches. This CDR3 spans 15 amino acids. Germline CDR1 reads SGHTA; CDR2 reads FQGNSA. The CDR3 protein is CASSFRSGNKETQYF. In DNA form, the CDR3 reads TGTGCCAGCAGCTTTAGGAGCGGGAACAAAGAGACCCAGTACTTC.

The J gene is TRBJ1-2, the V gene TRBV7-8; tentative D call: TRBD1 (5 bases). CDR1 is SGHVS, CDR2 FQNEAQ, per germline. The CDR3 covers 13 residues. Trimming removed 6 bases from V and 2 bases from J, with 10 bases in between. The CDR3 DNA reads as TGTGCCAGCAGGCGGGGACCCAACTATGGCTACACCTTC. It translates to CASRRGPNYGYTF.

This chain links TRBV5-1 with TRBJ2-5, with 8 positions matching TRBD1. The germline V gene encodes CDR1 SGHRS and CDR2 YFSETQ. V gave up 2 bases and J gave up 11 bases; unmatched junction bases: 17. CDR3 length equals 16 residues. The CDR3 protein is CASSFGQGRLLEEQYF. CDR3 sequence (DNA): TGCGCCAGCAGCTTTGGACAGGGTCGACTCCTAGAAGAGCAGTACTTC.

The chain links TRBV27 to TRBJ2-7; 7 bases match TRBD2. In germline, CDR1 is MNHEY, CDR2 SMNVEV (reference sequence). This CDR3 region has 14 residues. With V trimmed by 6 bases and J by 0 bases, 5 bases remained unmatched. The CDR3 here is CASSLAVSSYEQYF. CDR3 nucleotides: TGTGCCAGCAGCCTAGCGGTGAGCTCCTACGAGCAGTACTTC.

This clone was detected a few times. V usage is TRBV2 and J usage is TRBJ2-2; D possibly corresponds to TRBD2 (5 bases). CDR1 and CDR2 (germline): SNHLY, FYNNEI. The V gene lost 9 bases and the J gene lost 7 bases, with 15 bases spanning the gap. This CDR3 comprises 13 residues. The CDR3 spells CASSSPSGGELFF. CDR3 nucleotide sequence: TGTGCCAGTTCGAGCCCAAGCGGCGGGGAGCTGTTTTTT.

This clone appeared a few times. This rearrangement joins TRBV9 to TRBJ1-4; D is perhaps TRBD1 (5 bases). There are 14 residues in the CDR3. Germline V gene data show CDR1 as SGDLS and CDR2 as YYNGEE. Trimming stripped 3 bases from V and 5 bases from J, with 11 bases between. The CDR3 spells CASSAAGINEKLFF. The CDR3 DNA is TGTGCCAGCAGCGCGGCAGGGATAAATGAAAAACTGTTTTTT. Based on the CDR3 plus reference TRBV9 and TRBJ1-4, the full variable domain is DSGVTQTPKHLITATGQRVTLRCSPRSGDLSVYWYQQSLDQGLQFLIQYYNGEERAKGNILERFSAQQFPDLHSELNLSSLELGDSALYFCASSAAGINEKLFFGSGTQLSVL.

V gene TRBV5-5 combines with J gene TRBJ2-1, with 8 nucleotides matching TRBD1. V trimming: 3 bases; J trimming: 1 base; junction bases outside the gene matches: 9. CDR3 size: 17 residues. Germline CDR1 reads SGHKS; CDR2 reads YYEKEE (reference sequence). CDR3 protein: CASSYPDRATSYNEQFF. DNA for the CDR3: TGTGCCAGCAGCTACCCGGACAGGGCCACATCCTACAATGAGCAGTTCTTC.

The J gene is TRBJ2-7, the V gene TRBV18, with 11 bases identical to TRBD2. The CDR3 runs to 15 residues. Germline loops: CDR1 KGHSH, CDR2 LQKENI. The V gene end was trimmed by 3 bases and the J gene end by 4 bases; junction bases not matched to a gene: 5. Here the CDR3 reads CASSPGLAASYEQYF. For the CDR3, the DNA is TGTGCCAGCTCACCGGGACTAGCGGCTTCGTACGAGCAGTACTTC. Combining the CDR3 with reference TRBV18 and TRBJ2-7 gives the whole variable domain NAGVMQNPRHLVRRRGQEARLRCSPMKGHSHVYWYRQLPEEGLKFMVYLQKENIIDESGMPKERFSAEFPKEGPSILRIQQVVRGDSAAYFCASSPGLAASYEQYFGPGTRLTVT.

CDR3 sequence reads: CSVAQGDWGNQPQHF. CDR3 nucleotides: TGCAGCGTTGCGCAGGGCGATTGGGGCAATCAGCCCCAGCATTTT. This sequence joins TRBV29-1 and TRBJ1-5; a weak D match, TRBD1 (5 bases). The V gene lost 4 bases and the J gene lost 2 bases, with 15 bases spanning the gap. The CDR3 covers 15 residues. Germline CDR1 reads SQVTM; CDR2 reads ANQGSEA.